This passage covers 27 T cell receptor beta chains from one sample sequenced in a study of CD8 T cells in ankylosing spondylitis. No antigen is known for these receptors. General study findings and limits: Among TCR beta sequences, a motif of fewer than 10 highly homologous variants appeared characteristic of ankylosing spondylitis blood.

TCRdb ran MiXCR on the 5' RACE reads and lists one entry per CDR3 protein. The sample includes roughly 300,000 distinct CDR3 sequences, 8% seen only once; the top ten take approximately 14%. The specimen sequenced was blood, either unsorted or a sorted T cell fraction (not recorded which). The receptors were sampled from a male donor with ankylosing spondylitis.

The V and J genes are TRBV5-1 and TRBJ2-1, with 10 bases aligning to TRBD2. V trimming: 0 bases; J trimming: 7 bases; junction bases outside the gene matches: 7. Germline V gene lookup returns CDR1 SGHRS and CDR2 YFSETQ. This CDR3 contains 16 residues. CDR3 loop: CASSLAPSGSPNEQFF. In nucleotides, the CDR3 is TGCGCCAGCAGCTTGGCCCCTAGCGGGAGCCCGAATGAGCAGTTCTTC.

In its sample, this clonotype was seen a few times. The chain is built from TRBV6-5 and TRBJ2-5, with TRBD1 identical over 7 bases. CDR3 size: 13 residues. Trimming at V came to 8 bases and at J to 3 bases, leaving 6 bases not matched to a gene. Germline V lookup: CDR1 MNHEY, CDR2 SVGAGI. This chain's CDR3 is CASGLQGEETQYF. CDR3 in DNA: TGTGCCAGCGGCCTCCAGGGGGAAGAGACCCAGTACTTC.

The rearrangement uses TRBV7-8 and TRBJ2-3, with 12 bases that match TRBD2. Unmatched junction bases numbered 8, after V lost 1 base and J lost 6 bases. CDR1 and CDR2 from the germline V gene are SGHVS and FQNEAQ. The CDR3 is 17 amino acids. The CDR3 region is CASSLVSGTSGRDTQYF. Written as DNA, the CDR3 is TGTGCCAGCAGCTTAGTATCTGGCACTAGCGGGAGGGATACGCAGTATTTT.

This clonotype was counted between two and nine times. This chain links TRBV3-1 with TRBJ2-7; D is possibly TRBD1 or TRBD2 (5 bases each). Germline CDR1 LGHDT, CDR2 YNNKEL (reference sequence). The CDR3 runs 16 residues. V lost 0 bases, J lost 7 bases, and 19 bases lay in between. Here the CDR3 reads CASSQDLGPGSGEQYF. DNA of the CDR3: TGTGCCAGCAGCCAAGACCTGGGACCGGGATCGGGGGAGCAGTACTTC.

The chain recombines TRBV19 with TRBJ1-4, with D uncertain. V lost 5 bases, J lost 12 bases, and 16 bases lay in between. Germline assignment: CDR1 LNHDA and CDR2 SQIVND (reference sequence). The CDR3 is made up of 13 amino acids. The CDR3 DNA follows: TGTGCCAGTAGTCCGTCGACTGGGAGCGAACTGTTTTTT. Translated, it gives CASSPSTGSELFF.

Note on this clonotype: Its ends do not fully match the called genes, so a read error is possible. This sequence joins TRBV9 and TRBJ2-1; a possible D gene is TRBD2 (6 bases). Germline CDR1 reads SGDLS; CDR2 reads YYNGEE. This CDR3 comprises 16 residues. CDR3 nucleotides: TGTGCCAGCAGCGTAGGGGGGACTCTCTCCTACAATGAGCAGCTCTTC. The encoded protein is CASSVGGTLSYNEQLF.

This chain uses TRBV12-3 or TRBV12-4 with TRBJ2-1; no firm D call. The CDR3 has 15 residues. V was clipped by 3 bases and J by 0 bases, with 9 bases between them. The CDR3 reads CASSFWPNSYNEQFF. The CDR3 DNA sequence: TGTGCCAGCAGTTTCTGGCCTAACTCCTACAATGAGCAGTTCTTC.

This clonotype was recorded many times. The chain recombines TRBV12-3 or TRBV12-4 with TRBJ2-1; no definite D call. V dropped 3 bases and J dropped 0 bases, with 9 bases sitting between them. The CDR3 is made up of 15 amino acids. This CDR3 reads CASSFGRSSYNEQFF. In nucleotides, the CDR3 is TGTGCCAGCAGTTTCGGTAGGAGCTCCTACAATGAGCAGTTCTTC.

The CDR3 DNA sequence: TGTGCCAGCACCCCGGGACGAGCGAACACCGGGGAGCTGTTTTTT. Encoded protein: CASTPGRANTGELFF. The chain combines TRBV7-3 with TRBJ2-2, with D perhaps being TRBD1 or TRBD2 (5 bases each). The CDR3 extends over 15 amino acids. Germline V gives CDR1 SGHTA, CDR2 FQGTGA. Trimming shortened V by 7 bases and J by 0 bases, and 12 bases separated the two germline ends.

This chain connects TRBV7-2 to TRBJ2-7; weak D call: TRBD2 (6 bases). Germline CDR1 reads SGHTA; CDR2 reads FQGNSA. The CDR3 sequence is 16 residues long. With 5 bases removed from V and 0 bases from J, the gap between germline ends came to 17 bases. CDR3: CASSPQLGGNSYEQYF. The DNA of the CDR3 is TGTGCCAGCAGCCCCCAGTTGGGCGGGAACTCCTACGAGCAGTACTTC.

The chain uses TRBV7-2 and TRBJ2-7; possibly TRBD2 for D (5 bases). This CDR3 is built from 15 residues. Germline-derived CDR1 and CDR2 are SGHTA and FQGNSA. V shed 5 bases and J shed 2 bases, with 16 bases lying between them. The CDR3 DNA reads TGTGCCAGCAGCCCTTTTTTCGGGAAAGCCTACGAGCAGTACTTC. Amino acid sequence: CASSPFFGKAYEQYF.

The V gene is TRBV20-1, the J gene TRBJ2-7; possibly TRBD1 for D (7 bases). The CDR3 sequence is 14 residues long. Trimming pared 5 bases from V and 2 bases from J, leaving 16 bases between. Per the germline V gene, CDR1 is DFQATT and CDR2 is SNEGSKA (reference sequence). CDR3 sequence reads: CSAPGTAGPYEQYF. The CDR3 coding sequence is TGCAGTGCTCCCGGGACAGCGGGCCCCTACGAGCAGTACTTC.

The V call is TRBV10-3, the J call TRBJ2-7; TRBD1 matches 9 bases. The germline CDR1 and CDR2 sequences are ENHRY and SYGVKD. The trim removed 5 bases at V and 1 base at J, leaving 6 bases unmatched. The length of the CDR3 is 15 residues. The CDR3 nucleotides read TGTGCCATCAGTATAACCGGGACAGGGTCCTACGAGCAGTACTTC. This translates into CAISITGTGSYEQYF.

The table lists this clonotype with a few counts. The chain links TRBV2 to TRBJ1-5; unclear D gene. This CDR3 has 14 amino acids. V gave up 2 bases and J gave up 9 bases, with 14 bases separating them. Germline assignment: CDR1 SNHLY and CDR2 FYNNEI. CDR3 sequence: CASSERTVNWPQHF. In nucleotides, the CDR3 is TGTGCCAGCAGTGAAAGGACGGTGAATTGGCCCCAGCATTTT.

This rearrangement joins TRBV4-1 to TRBJ2-5; perhaps TRBD2 as D (6 bases). The CDR3 has 13 residues. Germline CDR1 reads MGHRA; CDR2 reads YSYEKL. The ends were cut back, 4 bases at V and 2 bases at J, with 8 bases in the middle. The CDR3: CASSLADQETQYF. CDR3 bases: TGCGCCAGCAGCCTAGCGGATCAAGAGACCCAGTACTTC.

This clonotype was counted at least ten times. The V and J genes are TRBV5-1 and TRBJ2-2; no clear D gene. The CDR3 loop spans 14 amino acids. V was trimmed by 6 bases and J by 2 bases, leaving 11 bases between them. Germline V gene data show CDR1 as SGHRS and CDR2 as YFSETQ. CDR3 DNA: TGCGCCAGCAAAGCCGATTTAAACACCGGGGAGCTGTTTTTT. Amino acids: CASKADLNTGELFF.

This clonotype was found many times. This chain joins TRBV11-2 and TRBJ1-5; possibly TRBD1 for D (5 bases). Germline values: CDR1 SGHAT, CDR2 FQNNGV. Deletions cut 5 bases from V and 4 bases from J, with 15 bases between. The CDR3 has 15 residues. CDR3 residues: CASSHGAPANQPQHF. The CDR3 DNA is TGTGCCAGCAGCCATGGGGCCCCAGCTAATCAGCCCCAGCATTTT.

The V and J genes are TRBV5-1 and TRBJ2-1; 13 nucleotides agree with TRBD2. This CDR3 region has 16 residues. Germline assignment: CDR1 SGHRS and CDR2 YFSETQ. Losses at the gene ends were 3 bases for V and 3 bases for J; bases not matched to a gene: 3. CDR3 nucleotide sequence: TGCGCCAGCAGCTCGGGGACTAGCGGGATCTACAATGAGCAGTTCTTC. Translation: CASSSGTSGIYNEQFF.

This clonotype was found many times. The rearrangement uses TRBV5-1 and TRBJ2-1; D ambiguous. Trimming shortened V by 7 bases and J by 5 bases, and 16 bases separated the two germline ends. The CDR3 is made up of 14 amino acids. Germline values: CDR1 SGHRS, CDR2 YFSETQ. The chain's CDR3 is CASHPQNSDNEQFF. DNA for the CDR3: TGCGCCAGCCACCCCCAGAACTCAGACAATGAGCAGTTCTTC.

The chain combines TRBV5-1 with TRBJ2-2; 9 bases fit TRBD2. The junction had 9 bases not matched to a gene; V was cut back by 4 bases and J by 2 bases. The CDR3 runs 17 residues. Germline CDR1 reads SGHRS; CDR2 reads YFSETQ. In DNA, the CDR3 is TGCGCCAGCAGCGCCGTCGGAGCGGGAGGTAACACCGGGGAGCTGTTTTTT. Translating it yields CASSAVGAGGNTGELFF.

This sequence joins TRBV5-1 and TRBJ2-6; 7 nucleotides line up with TRBD2. The CDR3 runs to 16 residues. Trimming removed 0 bases from V and 2 bases from J; junction bases left unmatched: 2. CDR1 is SGHRS and CDR2 is YFSETQ in the germline V gene. Written as DNA, the CDR3 is TGCGCCAGCAGCTTGGTCGGGACTACTGGGGCCAACGTCCTGACTTTC. Protein: CASSLVGTTGANVLTF. Looking up the rest from reference TRBV5-1 and TRBJ2-6 gives the full variable domain: KAGVTQTPRYLIKTRGQQVTLSCSPISGHRSVSWYQQTPGQGLQFLFEYFSETQRNKGNFPGRFSGRQFSNSRSEMNVSTLELGDSALYLCASSLVGTTGANVLTFGAGSRLTVL.

This clonotype has ten or more counts. This sequence joins TRBV2 and TRBJ1-1, with 7 nucleotides matching TRBD1. Trimming removed 6 bases from V and 4 bases from J; junction bases left unmatched: 2. The length of the CDR3 is 12 residues. In germline, CDR1 is SNHLY, CDR2 FYNNEI. CDR3 protein: CASRTGRTEAFF. CDR3 DNA sequence: TGTGCCAGCAGGACAGGGCGCACTGAAGCTTTCTTT.

This clonotype was counted between two and nine times. This sequence joins TRBV2 and TRBJ2-7, with 16 bases that match TRBD2. There are 19 residues in the CDR3. With V trimmed by 5 bases and J by 2 bases, 12 bases remained unmatched. Germline V lookup: CDR1 SNHLY, CDR2 FYNNEI. The CDR3 is CASSTPPPGLAGGTYEQYF. For the CDR3, the DNA is TGTGCCAGCAGTACTCCTCCTCCGGGACTAGCGGGAGGGACCTACGAGCAGTACTTC.

V is TRBV12-3 or TRBV12-4 and J is TRBJ2-7; the match to TRBD2 covers 10 bases. The CDR3 runs 14 residues. The V and J ends lost 6 bases and 3 bases, in that order; junction bases with no gene match: 5. Here the CDR3 DNA reads TGTGCCAGCAGCCCGGGACTAGCGAACTACGAGCAGTACTTC. This translates into CASSPGLANYEQYF.

This clonotype has only a few counts. V usage is TRBV7-8 and J usage is TRBJ1-5, with D possibly being TRBD1 (6 bases). The germline V gene has CDR1 SGHVS and CDR2 FQNEAQ. The V and J ends lost 6 bases and 4 bases respectively, with 16 bases between them. The CDR3 contains 15 residues. The CDR3 bases are TGTGCCAGCAGTTTAAATGTTAGGGGGAATCAGCCCCAGCATTTT. Protein product: CASSLNVRGNQPQHF.

This clonotype was observed a handful of times. The V and J genes are TRBV5-1 and TRBJ2-1; 7 bases are a match to TRBD2. With 1 base clipped from V and 2 bases from J, the junction kept 6 bases outside the gene matches. The length of the CDR3 is 16 residues. Per germline, CDR1 SGHRS and CDR2 YFSETQ. For the CDR3, the DNA is TGCGCCAGCAGCTTGTTCAGCGGGACCACCTACAATGAGCAGTTCTTC. The encoded protein is CASSLFSGTTYNEQFF.

Ten or more counts support this clonotype. The rearrangement joins TRBV7-3 to TRBJ2-1; TRBD1 agrees at 11 bases. With V trimmed by 3 bases and J by 8 bases, 0 bases remained unmatched. The CDR3 length is 13 residues. Germline CDR1 reads SGHTA; CDR2 reads FQGTGA. CDR3 residues: CASSLGQGDEQFF. The CDR3 region has the DNA TGTGCCAGCAGCTTGGGACAGGGGGATGAGCAGTTCTTC.